A selection of T cell receptor beta chains follows, all from one sample in a study of OX40 agonist ivuxolimab in advanced cancers. Only in-frame clones appear in the TCRdb table, and some are missing; sequencing was by immunoSEQ multiplex PCR. There are some 95,000 clones in the sample; roughly 84% occur only once, and 3.8% lies in the top ten. The input for sequencing was CD4+ or CD8+ T cells sorted from blood, taken in a trial of the OX40 agonist ivuxolimab. Receptors originate from an adult with an advanced solid tumor such as melanoma, head and neck, liver or kidney cancer. Each CDR3 is given with its conserved first and last residue. A D gene is named only where the DNA matches it firmly. The size entry is marked missing in some rows and otherwise reads once, few, many or a size class.

>-|TRBV28|TRBJ1-2|-|14
TGTGCCAGCAGTTTTTCAGGGGAGGACTATGGCTACACCTTC
CASSFSGEDYGYTF
>-|TRBV28|TRBJ2-7|-|14
TGTGCCAGCAGTCGAGGGGGGATTGGAAGCGAGCAGTACTTC
CASSRGGIGSEQYF
>-|TRBV28|TRBJ1-1|-|13
TGTGCCAGCAGTAGGGCCGGTGGCACTGAAGCTTTCTTT
CASSRAGGTEAFF
>few|TRBV7-9|TRBJ2-7|TRBD2|15
TGTGCCAGCAGCTTAGTGAGCGGGAGCTCCTACGAGCAGTACTTC
CASSLVSGSSYEQYF
>once|TRBV7-2|TRBJ2-3|TRBD2|15
TGTGCCAGCAGCTTAGTGGGACTAGCGGGAGATACGCAGTATTTT
CASSLVGLAGDTQYF
>-|TRBV11-2|TRBJ2-1|TRBD2|15
TGTGCCAGCAGCTTTTCGGGACTAGCGGGTGGGAAGCAGTTCTTC
CASSFSGLAGGKQFF
>-|TRBV6-5|TRBJ2-1|-|14
TGTGCCAGCAGTTACATGGGAGGCGGGAATGAGCAGTTCTTC
CASSYMGGGNEQFF
>-|TRBV28|TRBJ2-1|-|11
TGTGCCAGCAGTTTAGCCCAGGAGCAGTTCTTC
CASSLAQEQFF
>-|TRBV11-2|TRBJ1-2|-|13
TGTGCCAGCACCCCAGGTGTAGGGGATGGCTACACCTTC
CASTPGVGDGYTF
>few|TRBV9|TRBJ2-3|-|14
TGTGCCAGCAGCGTGACGACAGACACAGATACGCAGTATTTT
CASSVTTDTDTQYF
>-|TRBV5-5|TRBJ2-3|-|13
TGTGCCAGTAGTGACAGGATTTGGGATACGCAGTATTTT
CASSDRIWDTQYF
>-|TRBV6-5|TRBJ1-2|-|13
TGTGCCAGCATACAAAGGGCAGTCTATGGCTACACCTTC
CASIQRAVYGYTF